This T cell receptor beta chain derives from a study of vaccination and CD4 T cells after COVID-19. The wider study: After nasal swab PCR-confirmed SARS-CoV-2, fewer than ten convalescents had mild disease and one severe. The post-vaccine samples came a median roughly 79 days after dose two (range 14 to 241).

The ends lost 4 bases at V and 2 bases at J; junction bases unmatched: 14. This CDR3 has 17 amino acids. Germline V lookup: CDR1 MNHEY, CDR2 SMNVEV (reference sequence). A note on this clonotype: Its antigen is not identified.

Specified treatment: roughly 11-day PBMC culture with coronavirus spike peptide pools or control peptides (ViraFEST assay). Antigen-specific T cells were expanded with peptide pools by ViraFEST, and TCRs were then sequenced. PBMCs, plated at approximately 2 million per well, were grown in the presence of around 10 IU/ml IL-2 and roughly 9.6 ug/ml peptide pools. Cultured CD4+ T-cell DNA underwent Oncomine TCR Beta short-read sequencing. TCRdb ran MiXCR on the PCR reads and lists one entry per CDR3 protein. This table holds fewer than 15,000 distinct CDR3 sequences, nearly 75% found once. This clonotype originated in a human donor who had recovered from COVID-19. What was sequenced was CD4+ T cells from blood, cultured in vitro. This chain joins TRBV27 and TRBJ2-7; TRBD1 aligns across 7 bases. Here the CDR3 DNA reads TGTGCCAGCAGTTCCGTATCCTCTTCGACAGGGACCTACGAGCAGTACTTC. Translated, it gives CASSSVSSSTGTYEQYF.